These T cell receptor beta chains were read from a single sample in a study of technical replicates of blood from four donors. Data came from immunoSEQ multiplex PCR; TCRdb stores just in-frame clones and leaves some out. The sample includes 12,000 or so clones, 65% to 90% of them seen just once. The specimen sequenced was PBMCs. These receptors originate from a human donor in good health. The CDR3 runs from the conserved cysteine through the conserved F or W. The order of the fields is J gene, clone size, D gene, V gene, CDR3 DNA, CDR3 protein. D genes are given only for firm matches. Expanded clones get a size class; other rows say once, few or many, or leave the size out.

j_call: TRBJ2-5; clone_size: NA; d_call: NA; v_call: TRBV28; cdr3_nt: TGTGCCAGCAGTTTTGCAAGAAAGGGGCAAGAGACCCAGTACTTC; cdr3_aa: CASSFARKGQETQYF
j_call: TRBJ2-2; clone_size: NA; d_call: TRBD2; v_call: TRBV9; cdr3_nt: TGTGCCAGCAGCGGACCGGGACTAGCGGGGGGGGAGCTGTTTTTT; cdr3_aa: CASSGPGLAGGELFF
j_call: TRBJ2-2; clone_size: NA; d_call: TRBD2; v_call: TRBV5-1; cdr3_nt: TGCGCCAGCAGCACCAGGGTTAGCGGGAGGATCAACACCGGGGAGCTGTTTTTT; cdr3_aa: CASSTRVSGRINTGELFF
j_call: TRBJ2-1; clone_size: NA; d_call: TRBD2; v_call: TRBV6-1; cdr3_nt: TGTGCCAGCAGTGAAGCGGGAGGGCCAGACAATGAGCAGTTCTTC; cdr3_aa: CASSEAGGPDNEQFF
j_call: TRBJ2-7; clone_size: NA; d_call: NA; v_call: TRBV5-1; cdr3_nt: TGCGCCAGCGGTGACATGACCAACTCCTACGAGCAGTACTTC; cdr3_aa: CASGDMTNSYEQYF
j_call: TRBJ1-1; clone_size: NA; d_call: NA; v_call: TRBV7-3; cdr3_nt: TGTGCCAGCAGCACGGACACGAACACTGAAGCTTTCTTT; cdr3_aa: CASSTDTNTEAFF
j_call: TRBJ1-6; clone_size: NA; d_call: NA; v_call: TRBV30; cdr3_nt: TGTGCCTGGAGTGTACGGAGTCTTCAGTATTCACCCCTCCACTTT; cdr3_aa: CAWSVRSLQYSPLHF
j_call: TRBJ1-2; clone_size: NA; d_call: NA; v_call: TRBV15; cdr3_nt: TGTGCCACCAGCAGTAACAACAACTATGGCTACACCTTC; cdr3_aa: CATSSNNNYGYTF
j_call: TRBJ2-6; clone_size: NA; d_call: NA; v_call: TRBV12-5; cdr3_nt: TGTGCTAGTGGTTTGTTGACGCCAGGCGGGTTTTCTGGGGCCAACGTCCTGACTTTC; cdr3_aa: CASGLLTPGGFSGANVLTF
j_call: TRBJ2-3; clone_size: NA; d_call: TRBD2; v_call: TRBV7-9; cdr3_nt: TGTGCCAGCAGCTTAGCTTCTAGCGGGAGCTATACGCAGTATTTT; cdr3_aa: CASSLASSGSYTQYF
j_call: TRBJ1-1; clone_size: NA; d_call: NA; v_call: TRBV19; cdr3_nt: TGTGCCAGTACTGCCCAGCAGGGCTCGAACACTGAAGCTTTCTTT; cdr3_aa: CASTAQQGSNTEAFF
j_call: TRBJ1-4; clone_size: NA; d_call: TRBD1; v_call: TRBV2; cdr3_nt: TGTGCCAGCAGTGGGGGCAGGGGGCGTGAAAAACTGTTTTTT; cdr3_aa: CASSGGRGREKLFF
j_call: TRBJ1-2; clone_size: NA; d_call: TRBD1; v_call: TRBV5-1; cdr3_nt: TGCGCCAGCAGCTTGGGACAGGGCCTTAAAGCTAACTATGGCTACACCTTC; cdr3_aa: CASSLGQGLKANYGYTF
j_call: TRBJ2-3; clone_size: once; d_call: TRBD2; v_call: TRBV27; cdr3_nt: TGTGCCAGCAGTTTATTAGCGGGAGTTCAAGATACGCAGTATTTT; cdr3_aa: CASSLLAGVQDTQYF
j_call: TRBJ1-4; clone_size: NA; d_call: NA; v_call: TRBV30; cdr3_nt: TGTGCCTGGAGTGTAGGGGGATCTAATGAAAAACTGTTTTTT; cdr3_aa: CAWSVGGSNEKLFF
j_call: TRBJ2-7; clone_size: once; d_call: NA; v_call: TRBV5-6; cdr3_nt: TGTGCCAGCAGCTTGGGCCAGGGGAGTTCCTACGAGCAGTACTTC; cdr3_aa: CASSLGQGSSYEQYF
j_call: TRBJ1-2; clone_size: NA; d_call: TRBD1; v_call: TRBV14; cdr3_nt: TGTGCCAGCAGCCCAGGGACAGGAACTATGAGGGTTAGGACCTTC; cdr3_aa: CASSPGTGTMRVRTF
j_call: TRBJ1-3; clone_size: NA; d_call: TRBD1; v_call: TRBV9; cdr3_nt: TGTGCCAGCAGCGCCCGTAGACAGGGGGCTGCTGGAAACACCATATATTTT; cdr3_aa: CASSARRQGAAGNTIYF
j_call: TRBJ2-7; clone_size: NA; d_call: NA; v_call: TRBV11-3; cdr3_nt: TGTGCCAGCAGCTTTGACACTGGCTCCTACGAGCAGTACTTC; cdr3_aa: CASSFDTGSYEQYF
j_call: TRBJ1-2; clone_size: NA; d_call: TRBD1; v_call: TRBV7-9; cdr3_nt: TGTGCCAGCAGCTGGGGACAGTTTTATGGCTACACCTTC; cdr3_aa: CASSWGQFYGYTF
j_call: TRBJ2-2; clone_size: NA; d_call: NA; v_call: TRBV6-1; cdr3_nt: TGTGCCAGCAACAGGAACACCGGGGAGCTGTTTTTT; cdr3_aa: CASNRNTGELFF
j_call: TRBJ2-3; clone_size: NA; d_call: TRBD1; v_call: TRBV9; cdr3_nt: TGTGCCAGCAGCGTAGGTCAGGGGGTTGATTCAGATACGCAGTATTTT; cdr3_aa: CASSVGQGVDSDTQYF
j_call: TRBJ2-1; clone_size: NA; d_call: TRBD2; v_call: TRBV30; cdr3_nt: TGTGCCTGGAGCTCCCTTAGACGGTGGCGGGAGAAAGACAATGAGCAGTTCTTC; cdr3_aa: CAWSSLRRWREKDNEQFF
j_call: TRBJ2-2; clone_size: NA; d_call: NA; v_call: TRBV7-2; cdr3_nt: TGTGCCAGCAGCTTAAGTTGGGCCACCGGGGAGCTGTTTTTT; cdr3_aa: CASSLSWATGELFF
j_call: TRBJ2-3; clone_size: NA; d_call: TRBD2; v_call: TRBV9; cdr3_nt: TGTGCCAGCAGCCCGGTCGGGACTAAAGACAACACAGATACGCAGTATTTT; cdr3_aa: CASSPVGTKDNTDTQYF
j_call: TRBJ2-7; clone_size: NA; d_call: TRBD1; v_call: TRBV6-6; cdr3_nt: TGTGCCAGCAGCCCTGGGACAGACTACGAGCAGTACTTC; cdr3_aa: CASSPGTDYEQYF
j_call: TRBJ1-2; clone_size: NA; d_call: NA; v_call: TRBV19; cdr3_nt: TGTGCCAGTAGAGGGACAACGAACCTCTATGGCTACACCTTC; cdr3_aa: CASRGTTNLYGYTF
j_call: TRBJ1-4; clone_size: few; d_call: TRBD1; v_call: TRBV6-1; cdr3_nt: TGTGCCACCATCGGAGGGGGCGAGGGTGAAAAACTGTTTTTT; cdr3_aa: CATIGGGEGEKLFF
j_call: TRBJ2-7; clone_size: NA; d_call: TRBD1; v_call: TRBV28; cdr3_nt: TGTGCCAGCAGTTTACCGACAGGGAAAGACGAGCAGTACTTC; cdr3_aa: CASSLPTGKDEQYF
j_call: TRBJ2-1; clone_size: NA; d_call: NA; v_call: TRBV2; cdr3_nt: TGTGCCAGCTCGGGGGGAACTCTAGGGGGGCGACACAATGAGCAGTTCTTC; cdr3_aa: CASSGGTLGGRHNEQFF
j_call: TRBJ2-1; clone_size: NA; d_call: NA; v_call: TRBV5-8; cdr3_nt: TGTGCCAGCAGCCCATACCAGGGGAAGGGGCAGTTCTTC; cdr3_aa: CASSPYQGKGQFF
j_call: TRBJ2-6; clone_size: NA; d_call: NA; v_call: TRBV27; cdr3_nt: TGTGCCAGCTCCAGAGGGAGCTCTGGGGCCAACGTCCTGACTTTC; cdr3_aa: CASSRGSSGANVLTF
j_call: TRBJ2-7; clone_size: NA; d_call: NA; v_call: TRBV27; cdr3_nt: TGTGCCAGCGGTCGGCGAGGGCACGAGCAGTACTTC; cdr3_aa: CASGRRGHEQYF
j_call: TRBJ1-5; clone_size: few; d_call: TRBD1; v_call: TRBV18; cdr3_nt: TGTGCCAGCTCTCCCGGACAGGGGGCAAGAGGCAATCAGCCCCAGCATTTT; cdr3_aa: CASSPGQGARGNQPQHF
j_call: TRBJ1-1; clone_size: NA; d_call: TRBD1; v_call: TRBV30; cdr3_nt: TGTGCCTGGAGAATCCGACAGGGAGGTGAAGCTTTCTTT; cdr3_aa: CAWRIRQGGEAFF
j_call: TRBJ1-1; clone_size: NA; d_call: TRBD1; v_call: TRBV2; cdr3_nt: TGTGCCAGCAGTCAGGGACAGGGACAGAACACTGAAGCTTTCTTT; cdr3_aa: CASSQGQGQNTEAFF
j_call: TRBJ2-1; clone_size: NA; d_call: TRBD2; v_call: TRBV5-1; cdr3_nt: TGCGCCAGCAGCGAAGGGACTAGCGGGAGAGGCGTCAATGAGCAGTTCTTC; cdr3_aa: CASSEGTSGRGVNEQFF
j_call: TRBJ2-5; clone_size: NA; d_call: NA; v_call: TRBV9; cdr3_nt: TGTGCCAGCAGCGTAGCCCCCACGGGTCTACTAGTGACCCAGTACTTC; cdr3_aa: CASSVAPTGLLVTQYF
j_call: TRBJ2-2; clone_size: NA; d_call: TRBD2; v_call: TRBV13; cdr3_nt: TGTGCCAGCAGCCCCGGACTAGCGGGGACCGGGGAGCTGTTTTTT; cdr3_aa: CASSPGLAGTGELFF
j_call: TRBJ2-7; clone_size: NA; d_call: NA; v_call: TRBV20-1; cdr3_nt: TGCAGTACCTGGCCCGACTACGAGCAGTACTTC; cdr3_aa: CSTWPDYEQYF
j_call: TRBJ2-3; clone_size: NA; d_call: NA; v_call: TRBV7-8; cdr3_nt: TGTGCCAGCAGTTCGAGGACTATTGTTAGCACAGATACGCAGTATTTT; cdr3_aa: CASSSRTIVSTDTQYF
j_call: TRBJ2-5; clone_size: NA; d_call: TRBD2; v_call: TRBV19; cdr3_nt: TGTGCCAGTAGCACGACTAGCGGGAAAGAGACCCAGTACTTC; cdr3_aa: CASSTTSGKETQYF
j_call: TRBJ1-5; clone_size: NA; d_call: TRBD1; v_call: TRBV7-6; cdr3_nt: TGTGCCAGCAGCCCCAGACAGGGTGGCCAGCCCCAGCATTTT; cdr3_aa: CASSPRQGGQPQHF